This T cell receptor (beta chain) was sequenced during a study of response to subunit inactivated influenza vaccine. In the case of this clonotype: The antigen remains undetermined.

This CDR3 has 18 amino acids. The ends lost 2 bases at V and 0 bases at J; junction bases unmatched: 6. CDR1 and CDR2 from the germline V gene are MDHEN and SYDVKM. Study conclusions and caveats: Authors suggested each seasonal flu vaccination may recruit only limited numbers of new T cells.

TCRdb recomputed calls from the RT-PCR reads with MiXCR, one row per CDR3 protein. The data contain hundreds of thousands of distinct CDR3 sequences, about an eighth of them singletons. This chain links TRBV28 with TRBJ2-1, with 11 bases matching TRBD2. The receptor was isolated from a man aged 50 to 59 who received an inactivated influenza vaccine. The input for sequencing was PBMCs from blood, taken on the day of vaccination. CDR3 sequence (DNA): TGTGCCAGCAGTTTAGGGCTAGCGGGAGGCCACTCCTACAATGAGCAGTTCTTC. Translated, it gives CASSLGLAGGHSYNEQFF.